The 14 T cell receptor beta chains in this list originate from one sample, sequenced in a study of beta chain features in type 1 diabetes. The whole isolated RNA underwent reverse transcription, so sequencing captured expressed TCRB transcripts. Generated by immunoSEQ multiplex PCR, the TCRdb table keeps only in-frame clones and is missing some. The profile covers nearly 250,000 clones, with roughly 15% appearing a single time and 0.026% taken by the ten largest. The specimen sequenced was naive CD4+ T cells from blood. These receptors all come from a woman aged 40 to 50 in good health.

In this sample, this clone turned up a few times. This chain joins TRBV2 and TRBJ2-3; 8 bases match TRBD2. Trimming removed 5 bases from V and 0 bases from J; junction bases left unmatched: 4. Germline CDR1 reads SNHLY; CDR2 reads FYNNEI. The CDR3 totals 15 residues. In nucleotides, the CDR3 is TGTGCCAGCAGTCGGGAGGGGTTGAGCACAGATACGCAGTATTTT. Protein product: CASSREGLSTDTQYF.

There are a few counts of this clone. The chain uses TRBV5-1 and TRBJ2-1; no clear D gene. CDR1 is SGHRS, CDR2 YFSETQ, per germline. The CDR3 loop spans 15 amino acids. Trimming removed 0 bases at V and 0 bases at J, with 7 bases between. CDR3: CASSLGSASYNEQFF. In DNA form, the CDR3 reads TGCGCCAGCAGCTTGGGGAGTGCCTCCTACAATGAGCAGTTCTTC. The whole variable domain, remainder taken from reference TRBV5-1 and TRBJ2-1, is KAGVTQTPRYLIKTRGQQVTLSCSPISGHRSVSWYQQTPGQGLQFLFEYFSETQRNKGNFPGRFSGRQFSNSRSEMNVSTLELGDSALYLCASSLGSASYNEQFFGPGTRLTVL.

The CDR3 DNA is TGTGCCAGCAGCAAGACTAGCGGGAGGTCCTACGAGCAGTACTTC. It specifies CASSKTSGRSYEQYF. The V call is TRBV6-5, the J call TRBJ2-7, with 13 bases identical to TRBD2. CDR1 and CDR2 from the germline V gene are MNHEY and SVGAGI. This CDR3 region has 15 residues. V lost 6 bases and J lost 1; bases outside the gene matches: 3.

The chain recombines TRBV2 with TRBJ2-3, with a weak D call TRBD2 (6 bases). Per the germline V gene, CDR1 is SNHLY and CDR2 is FYNNEI. V lost 4 bases to trimming and J lost 1 base, with 12 bases between them. This CDR3 spans 15 amino acids. DNA of the CDR3: TGTGCCAGCAGTGTCGGACTATGGGGCACAGATACGCAGTATTTT. This encodes CASSVGLWGTDTQYF.

This clone has more than one count but fewer than ten. J is TRBJ1-1 and V is TRBV9; perhaps TRBD1 as D (5 bases). The CDR3 loop spans 15 amino acids. Trimming shortened V by 0 bases and J by 5 bases, and 14 bases separated the two germline ends. CDR1 is SGDLS, CDR2 YYNGEE, per germline. The CDR3 DNA reads as TGTGCCAGCAGCGTAGCGGCAGGGCTTAAGACTGAAGCTTTCTTT. Translated: CASSVAAGLKTEAFF.

This rearrangement joins TRBV5-1 to TRBJ1-1; 11 positions match TRBD1. CDR1 and CDR2 from the germline V gene are SGHRS and YFSETQ. The trim removed 4 bases at V and 1 base at J, leaving 3 bases unmatched. There are 15 residues in the CDR3. The CDR3 region is CASSRGQGANTEAFF. The DNA of the CDR3 is TGCGCCAGCAGCCGAGGACAGGGGGCGAACACTGAAGCTTTCTTT.

This clone was counted a few times. The chain recombines TRBV27 with TRBJ1-2, with 7 bases identical to TRBD1. The ends lost 4 bases at V and 0 bases at J; junction bases unmatched: 5. The CDR3 has 15 residues. Germline V gene lookup returns CDR1 MNHEY and CDR2 SMNVEV (reference sequence). DNA of the CDR3: TGTGCCAGCAGTTCGTTGAGGGGGCCTAACTATGGCTACACCTTC. It codes for CASSSLRGPNYGYTF.

The V call is TRBV5-1, the J call TRBJ1-2; 11 bases are a match to TRBD1. The CDR3 is 15 residues long. Losses at the gene ends were 3 bases for V and 8 bases for J; bases not matched to a gene: 9. Germline loops: CDR1 SGHRS, CDR2 YFSETQ. The CDR3 DNA follows: TGCGCCAGCAGCTGGCGGGACAGGGGGAACGACGGCTACACCTTC. The encoded protein is CASSWRDRGNDGYTF.

This clone appeared a few times. The V gene is TRBV11-2, the J gene TRBJ2-4; possible D gene TRBD1, 5 bases. The CDR3 contains 16 residues. Trimming pared 3 bases from V and 0 bases from J, leaving 12 bases between. Germline CDR1 reads SGHAT; CDR2 reads FQNNGV. CDR3 residues: CASSFEQDIAKNIQYF. In nucleotides, the CDR3 is TGTGCCAGCAGCTTTGAACAGGATATAGCCAAAAACATTCAGTACTTC.

This clone appeared a few times. V and J are TRBV4-3 and TRBJ1-2; D call uncertain. CDR3 length: 15 amino acids. CDR1 is LGHNA, CDR2 YSLEER, per germline. Trimming shortened V by 0 bases and J by 2 bases, and 10 bases separated the two germline ends. The CDR3, as DNA: TGCGCCAGCAGCCAAGATCTGCCGGTCAACTATGGCTACACCTTC. This sequence encodes CASSQDLPVNYGYTF.

The chain combines TRBV18 with TRBJ2-7, with 7 bases fitting TRBD2. Losses at the gene ends were 0 bases for V and 4 bases for J; bases not matched to a gene: 0. Per germline, CDR1 KGHSH and CDR2 LQKENI. The CDR3 has 13 residues. The CDR3 sequence is CASSPPGGYEQYF. The CDR3 region has the DNA TGTGCCAGCTCACCACCGGGAGGGTACGAGCAGTACTTC.

In this sample, this clone turned up once. The V gene is TRBV6-5, the J gene TRBJ1-4, with D hard to call. CDR1 is MNHEY and CDR2 is SVGAGI in the germline V gene. Trimming cost V 2 bases and J 8 bases, with 12 bases left between them. The CDR3 length is 14 residues. Here the CDR3 reads CASSYDGGVEKLFF. CDR3 in DNA: TGTGCCAGCAGTTACGACGGCGGGGTGGAAAAACTGTTTTTT.

This clone was detected ten times or more. CDR3 DNA sequence: TGTGCCAGCAGTCCTACGGGGGGGATGGAGACCCAGTACTTC. Amino acid sequence: CASSPTGGMETQYF. The chain has TRBV7-9 and TRBJ2-5; 8 nucleotides match TRBD2. Germline values: CDR1 SEHNR, CDR2 FQNEAQ (reference sequence). Trimming removed 6 bases from V and 5 bases from J; junction bases left unmatched: 8. This CDR3 is built from 14 residues.

J is TRBJ2-2 and V is TRBV7-2; D is ambiguous. Germline CDR1 reads SGHTA; CDR2 reads FQGNSA. This CDR3 has 12 residues. The V and J ends lost 1 base and 7 bases respectively, with 4 bases between them. CDR3 protein: CASSLDSGELFF. CDR3 DNA sequence: TGTGCCAGCAGCTTAGATAGCGGGGAGCTGTTTTTT.